The next 10 T cell receptor beta chains were all read from a single sample in a study of T cell repertoires in ileal Crohn's disease. Profiling relied on immunoSEQ multiplex PCR, and the TCRdb table lists in-frame clones only, not all of them. The sample has around 15,000 clones, 65% to 85% seen once. Specimen: ileal tissue. The receptors shown here come from an adult with Crohn's disease.

This chain uses TRBV4-1 with TRBJ2-1, with a weak D call TRBD2 (6 bases). This CDR3 comprises 16 residues. Germline-derived CDR1 and CDR2 are MGHRA and YSYEKL. Trimming took 0 bases from V and 9 from J, leaving 18 bases between them. CDR3 amino acids: CASSQDRGSTWGEQFF. DNA for the CDR3: TGCGCCAGCAGCCAAGATCGGGGGTCTACTTGGGGTGAGCAGTTCTTC.

There are a few counts of this clone. V and J are TRBV19 and TRBJ1-2; D unclear. CDR3 length: 13 amino acids. Germline V gene lookup returns CDR1 LNHDA and CDR2 SQIVND (reference sequence). V lost 1 base, J lost 4 bases, and 7 bases lay in between. CDR3 loop: CASSIAWSYGYTF. The CDR3 DNA is TGTGCCAGTAGTATAGCTTGGAGCTATGGCTACACCTTC. Variable domain in full (rest from reference TRBV19 and TRBJ1-2): DGGITQSPKYLFRKEGQNVTLSCEQNLNHDAMYWYRQDPGQGLRLIYYSQIVNDFQKGDIAEGYSVSREKKESFPLTVTSAQKNPTAFYLCASSIAWSYGYTFGSGTRLTVV.

The J gene is TRBJ1-1, the V gene TRBV30, with 7 positions matching TRBD1. The germline V gene has CDR1 GTSNPN and CDR2 SVGIG (reference sequence). The V gene end was trimmed by 7 bases and the J gene end by 4 bases; junction bases not matched to a gene: 9. This CDR3 has 13 amino acids. CDR3 sequence (DNA): TGTGCCTTCGCCCAGGGGGGCATCACTGAAGCTTTCTTT. As protein: CAFAQGGITEAFF.

The CDR3 DNA follows: TGTGCCAGCAAGGAGGGGTATAACACCGGGGAGCTGTTTTTT. Encoded protein: CASKEGYNTGELFF. V gene TRBV2 combines with J gene TRBJ2-2, with D possibly TRBD2 on 6 matching bases. Trimming removed 7 bases from V and 2 bases from J, with 11 bases in between. The germline V gene encodes CDR1 SNHLY and CDR2 FYNNEI. The CDR3 is 14 amino acids.

The V call is TRBV5-1, the J call TRBJ2-1; TRBD2 agrees at 11 bases. The CDR3 sequence is 17 residues long. The J segment lost 2 bases and the V segment lost 3 bases, leaving 7 bases of the junction unmatched. Germline loops: CDR1 SGHRS, CDR2 YFSETQ. The CDR3 nucleotides read TGCGCCAGCAGCTCGAAAGCGGGACTAGCGGCCTACAATGAGCAGTTCTTC. Encoded protein: CASSSKAGLAAYNEQFF.

In this sample, this clone turned up a few times. This chain uses TRBV30 with TRBJ1-4, with 10 bases lining up with TRBD1. Germline V gene sequence: CDR1 GTSNPN, CDR2 SVGIG (reference sequence). J was trimmed by 7 bases and V by 0 bases; bases with no gene match: 8. This CDR3 comprises 16 residues. CDR3 region: CAWSVRRTGGREKLFF. For the CDR3, the DNA is TGTGCCTGGAGTGTACGGCGGACAGGGGGGCGTGAAAAACTGTTTTTT.

This chain links TRBV12-5 with TRBJ1-6; 7 bases agree with TRBD1. The CDR3 runs 13 residues. Germline V gene lookup returns CDR1 LGHNT and CDR2 FRNRAP. V lost 3 bases and J lost 13; bases outside the gene matches: 6. Here the CDR3 reads CASGFLQGGPLHF. The CDR3 DNA is TGTGCTAGTGGTTTTCTGCAGGGGGGCCCCCTCCACTTT.

The V and J genes are TRBV29-1 and TRBJ2-1; 9 bases fit TRBD1. The CDR3 loop spans 15 amino acids. Germline V lookup: CDR1 SQVTM, CDR2 ANQGSEA. Germline trimming cut 1 base from V and 0 bases from J; bases unmatched to any gene: 1. The CDR3 is CSVEGDRASYNEQFF. CDR3 in DNA: TGCAGCGTTGAAGGGGACAGGGCCTCCTACAATGAGCAGTTCTTC.

This chain links TRBV5-1 with TRBJ2-4; 11 bases agree with TRBD2. Germline CDR1 SGHRS, CDR2 YFSETQ. The J segment lost 0 bases and the V segment lost 2 bases, leaving 4 bases of the junction unmatched. This CDR3 region has 17 residues. CDR3 DNA sequence: TGCGCCAGCAGCTTCGGGACTAGCGGACTAGCCAAAAACATTCAGTACTTC. Its translation is CASSFGTSGLAKNIQYF.

The chain recombines TRBV15 with TRBJ2-1; 7 bases fit TRBD2. The germline CDR1 and CDR2 sequences are LNHNV and YYDKDF (reference sequence). The CDR3 sequence is 15 residues long. After removal of 1 base from V and 1 base from J, the junction contained 1 base not matched to a gene. The CDR3 region has the DNA TGTGCCACCAGCAGAGGCGGGAGTTCCTACAATGAGCAGTTCTTC. Translation gives CATSRGGSSYNEQFF.